The TCR beta chain described here comes from a study of T cell repertoires in cytomegalovirus infection. MiXCR, run by TCRdb on the reads, gives a single entry per CDR3 protein. The table shows about 680,000 distinct CDR3 sequences, with more than 20% occurring only once. V lost 4 bases to trimming and J lost 5 bases, with 15 bases between them. The CDR3 spans 14 residues. The V call is TRBV12-3 or TRBV12-4, the J call TRBJ2-7, with D hard to call. The source is a human donor in good health (CMV status not recorded). Some clones in this sample may be carry-over from other donors' samples. The sequencing sample was made of CD8+ T cells from PBMCs. For the CDR3, the DNA is TGTGCCAGCAGTTCTCTCCTTAGGGTTAACGAGCAGTACTTC. This codes for CASSSLLRVNEQYF.